This TCR beta chain appears in the sequencing data of a study of long-term antiretroviral therapy in people with HIV (dated by TCRdb to the early 2020s). About the study as a whole: The earliest samples were collected roughly a decade before the 2015 WHO recommendation for immediate ART, at a time when ART was usually postponed until CD4 counts fell. Of the approximately 28 participants with HIV, 10 to 11 were female. No cross-contamination during QIAcube processing turned up in test extractions that ran a monoclonal T-cell line alongside about 35 polyclonal samples. A retrospective serial study tested whether ART initiation and durable HIV suppression were associated with changes in peripheral blood TRB repertoire composition and diversity. From some 30 adults with confirmed HIV infection, the cohort provided under 250 cryopreserved PBMC samples, gathered serially across a mean of about six years (range 1-12).

CDR1 SGDLS and CDR2 YYNGEE were looked up in the germline V gene. Including cysteine and phenylalanine, the CDR3 has 15 amino acids. Left in the record is the CDR3 DNA by itself, 45 bases read in frame from the first base. V is cut back by 0 bases and J by 4 bases, with 5 bases in the junction unmatched. Sequencing of the TRB variable region was done with the immunoSEQ hsTCRB v3.0 assay at survey level resolution. A depth of roughly 35,000-50,000 T-cell genomes per sample was targeted for TRB sequencing. TRB libraries were pooled and sequenced on an Illumina MiSeq using a v3 150-cycle kit. Regarding the original processing steps: Analysis of repertoires was carried out in R inside a reproducible Nextflow workflow spanning QC, data transformation and analysis. Custom analyses were implemented in LymphoSeq2, an R package for AIRR-Seq data exploration. A handful of samples that produced fewer than 5000 total TRB sequences were removed, so 150 to 200 HIV repertoires were analyzed. Among the 180 to 200 HIV repertoires that were kept, around 60 were collected before ART initiation and more than 120 were collected after ART initiation. Repertoires were downsampled to 5000 TRB nucleotide sequences, and summary statistics were averaged over 100 downsampling iterations. Only TRB sequences with CDR3 regions of at least seven amino acids were retained for analysis. Two measures captured diversity: a Shannon entropy-derived clonality score and the Gini coefficient. In the repertoire networks, any two of the top 5000 CDR3 amino acid sequences were connected whenever the two sequences differed by an edit distance of one. GLIPH2 predicted antigen specificity groups and MHC restriction for TRB CDR3 amino acid sequences. Known CMV, EBV, HIV or tissue antigen associations were flagged by matching CDR3 amino acid sequences against VDJdb and McPAS-TCR. Pre-ART, post-ART and control groups were compared with Wilcoxon signed-rank tests and Holm-Bonferroni correction. As stored in TCRdb, this immuneACCESS dataset retains in-frame rearrangements with V and J assigned. A fraction of the clones does not appear; measured against another copy, unresolved V genes explain less than half of the discrepancy, and the remainder lacks a known reason. V and J calls and clone size come straight from that table; D and trimming were deduced from the DNA. This sample is represented by 25,000 to 35,000 clones; more than 95% of them were singletons. The top ten clonotypes cover around 3.1% of the sample.

To be included, a participant needed at least one PBMC sample from before ART initiation plus at least two post-ART samples. Treatment was received in the United States of America by all participants with HIV. Before DNA extraction, cryopreserved samples containing roughly 1-11 million PBMC were thawed and washed. At the time of the earliest PBMC sample for each participant with HIV, ages ranged from roughly 23 to 60 years. Per participant, PBMC samples came from 1-4 timepoints prior to ART initiation and 2-8 timepoints following ART initiation, for a median of 7 samples. For every participant, serial HIV viral load, CD4+ T-cell count, ART history and demographic data were obtained. Genomic DNA was extracted from unsorted PBMC with a Qiagen kit on a QIAcube, processed in batches of 12 samples. Results and caveats for the whole study, not just this receptor: HIV repertoires had narrower CDR3 length ranges than controls, and the network structure suggested an antigen-experienced repertoire that shifted only slightly toward naive after ART. Because pre-ART samples had limited cell numbers, unsorted PBMC were profiled rather than sorted CD4+ and CD8+ T cells. Owing to limited PBMC availability, only the TCR beta chain was sequenced, without alpha chain pairing. Samples dated from about 2003 to 2018, and the ART regimens used may be less effective than current ones. Expanded TRB clones identified before ART initiation dominated the repertoire across all time points, though the dominance fluctuated and decreased in many PLHIV after ART. Inferences about post-ART repertoire changes were limited because no data were available on ART adherence, viral resistance or therapy changes. Starting ART was linked to a significant rise in TRB diversity, yet even after long-term ART the diversity remained significantly lower than in transplant donor controls.

In the case of this clone: Its binding antigen is unknown. No base qualities exist here, and no much larger clone lies one base off it.

Sequenced material: unsorted PBMCs, taken 6.9 years after starting antiretroviral therapy. The rearrangement combines TRBV9 with TRBJ2-7, with 9 junctional bases fitting TRBD1. This clonotype originated in a man younger than 40 with HIV. The CDR3 has the sequence CASSVDVQGAYEQYF. The DNA sequence is TGTGCCAGCAGCGTAGACGTACAGGGGGCATACGAGCAGTACTTC.